The entry that follows covers one TCR beta chain sequence. The antigen it recognizes is unknown. The record has no base qualities; no much larger clone is one base away. This record comes from a study of shared clonotypes between healthy human individuals (dated by TCRdb to 2019 to 2021). Study-wide context: The cohort included a few men and a couple of women between 18 and 49 years of age. For each donor, three plates each were used for CD4 naive and CD4 memory, two plates were used for CD8 naive, and one plate was used for CD8 memory. To estimate repertoire size and how much clonotypes are shared between individuals, the study performed deep sequencing of blood TCR repertoires from five healthy adults. Libraries were prepared and TCR repertoires were sequenced by different laboratories using diverse techniques, in order to increase sequencing depth and limit assay-specific biases. Between about 0.8 and 9 billion PBMCs per donor were obtained by leukapheresis.

What the research found in general, with its limitations: Naive subsets generally had larger estimated clonotype richness than memory subsets did. Clonotypes shared by all four sorted-subset donors showed higher generation probabilities than non-shared clonotypes. Sampling was restricted to blood, and TCR repertoires in tissue are likely to differ from TCR repertoires in blood. Because the study included a small number of donors, the genetic and exposure-history diversity represented was limited. When a few donors were compared, the shared fraction of clonotypes was roughly 5% for naive CD4, 3.5% to 4% for naive CD8, 2% to 2.5% for memory CD4, and 0.35% to 0.5% for memory CD8. Rarefaction of sorted-subset datasets indicated incomplete sequencing despite the large sequencing depth. Pairwise subsampling led to the expectation that sequencing depth would affect the degree of clonotype sharing among donors.

TCR CDR3 regions were amplified from genomic DNA by multiplex PCR using the deep immunoSEQ assay. For each cell subset, the extracted genomic DNA was distributed evenly across all wells of several immunoSEQ 96-well plates, and each plate served as one replicate. For sorted subsets, about 220 ng of genomic DNA, equivalent to 30,000 or so T cell genomes, went into each replicate PCR. Purified libraries were measured with a Qubit 3.0 fluorometer, size-checked on a Bioanalyzer 2100, and measured again with the KAPA Library Quantification kit. A separate single-read 150-cycle Illumina NextSeq 550 flow cell was used to sequence each immunoSEQ 96-well plate. Processing in the source paper ran as follows. Because the immunoSEQ output included only junctional sequences and no quality scores, the filtering could not be the same as the filtering used for full-length reads. To assign V/J genes and CDR3, sequences were annotated against IMGT germline references using PyIR, a Python wrapper for IgBLAST v1.9. Reads were filtered out if the reads had weak V/J assignments (E-value above 1e-6), no CDR3, stop codons, out-of-frame junctions, or ambiguous translated residues. V3J clonotypes were defined as sequences sharing the same inferred V gene, J gene, and CDR3 amino acid sequence. To compute the percentage overlap between repertoires, the number of shared unique clonotypes was divided by the size of the smaller repertoire. Repertoire richness was assessed with RTK rarefaction, the Chao1 estimator, and Recon v2.1 estimates of unobserved clonotypes. Generation probabilities were computed with OLGA for all TCRbeta clonotypes obtained by the gDNA method from several donors. In its TCRdb copy, this immuneACCESS table keeps in-frame sequences only and misses some clones. Where compared with another copy, unresolved V genes explain less than half of these, and the others have no known cause. That table furnishes V, J and clone size, whereas the DNA furnished D and trimming. The sample table lists around 200,000 clones, 66% of them with a count of one. The ten largest clonotypes hold about 10% of the sample.

CDR1 and CDR2, per the germline V gene, are MNHNS and SASEGT. The cysteine opens and the phenylalanine closes a CDR3 of 12 amino acids. Only CDR3 DNA remains: 36 bases, in frame from the first base. V drops 4 bases and J drops 10 bases, leaving 11 bases in between. The donors were healthy, HIV-negative adults with no recently reported acute infections or vaccinations. Every donor was a Caucasian adult living in Nashville, Tennessee, USA. Magnetic negative selection was used to enrich CD4+ T cells, after which naive cells were positively selected on CD45RA and the negative fraction became the memory subset. After blood collection by leukapheresis, PBMCs were isolated using Ficoll-Histopaque density gradient centrifugation and then cryopreserved in the vapor phase of liquid nitrogen. Analytical flow cytometry was used to check the purity and quantity of each magnetically sorted T cell population. Each sorted fraction had its genomic DNA isolated and then quantified by UV absorbance on a Nanodrop 2000c.

This clonotype was obtained from a young man in good health. The receptor chain draws on TRBV6-1 and TRBJ2-1, with the D gene too uncertain to name. The sequencing sample was made of memory CD4+ T cells sorted from blood. Read against the paper, the sample's cell subset or site label means: CD45RA-negative fraction. The nucleotides read TGTGCCAGCAGTGCCTTCGTGGGCGAGCAGTTCTTC. This encodes CASSAFVGEQFF.